The rows below give T cell receptor beta chains drawn from one sample of a study of metastatic and nonmetastatic thyroid tumors. TCRdb used MiXCR to call clones anew from the PCR reads. The profile shows around 61,000 clones, less than 30% of them singletons. Specimen: blood. Every receptor here comes from a female donor with papillary thyroid cancer or a benign thyroid nodule (not recorded which). Some clones in this sample may be carry-over from other donors' samples. Each CDR3 is given with its conserved first and last residue. The D gene is left open where the match is weak. A clone size is listed for some rows: how often the clone was seen (once, few, many), or a class if it is expanded.

CDR3aa,CDR3nt,abundance,d_gene,v_gene,j_gene
CASSLTAGTAYEQYF,TGTGCCAGCAGTTTAACAGCGGGGACCGCCTACGAGCAGTACTTC,-,TRBD2,TRBV27,TRBJ2-7
CASSTGPRYEQYF,TGTGCCAGCAGTACGGGACCACGTTACGAGCAGTACTTC,few,-,TRBV6-1,TRBJ2-7
CASSLSTRARIAEAFF,TGTGCCAGCAGTTTATCCACCCGTGCTAGGATTGCTGAAGCTTTCTTT,-,-,TRBV12-3/TRBV12-4,TRBJ1-1
CATSFTQLQGNEQFF,TGTGCCACCTCGTTTACACAACTCCAGGGGAATGAGCAGTTCTTC,-,-,TRBV28,TRBJ2-1
CASSDSPETYEQYF,TGTGCCAGCAGTGACTCTCCGGAAACCTACGAGCAGTACTTC,few,-,TRBV6-4,TRBJ2-7
CSASDPRGEQFF,TGCAGTGCTAGCGACCCCCGGGGGGAGCAGTTCTTC,-,-,TRBV20-1,TRBJ2-1
CASSVSSGNTGELFF,TGTGCCAGCAGCGTTTCTAGCGGGAACACCGGGGAGCTGTTTTTT,-,TRBD2,TRBV9,TRBJ2-2
CASREARESSYEQYF,TGTGCCAGCAGAGAAGCCAGGGAGAGCTCCTACGAGCAGTACTTC,few,-,TRBV6-1,TRBJ2-7
CASSSDSAPDYGYTF,TGTGCCAGCAGCTCCGACAGCGCCCCTGACTATGGCTACACCTTC,-,-,TRBV7-9,TRBJ1-2
CASSQDGRDTQYF,TGCGCCAGCAGCCAAGATGGGAGAGATACGCAGTATTTT,many,-,TRBV4-3,TRBJ2-3
CSATRGGSENTEAFF,TGCAGTGCTACAAGAGGGGGCTCGGAGAACACTGAAGCTTTCTTT,-,TRBD1,TRBV20-1,TRBJ1-1
CSARDRNQPQHF,TGCAGTGCTAGAGATCGGAATCAGCCCCAGCATTTT,-,-,TRBV20-1,TRBJ1-5
CASGPGLAGTYEQYF,TGTGCTAGTGGTCCGGGACTAGCGGGTACCTACGAGCAGTACTTC,few,TRBD2,TRBV12-5,TRBJ2-7
CASSSTGNTEAFF,TGTGCCAGCAGCTCCACGGGGAACACTGAAGCTTTCTTT,-,-,TRBV7-9,TRBJ1-1
CAISPTGGGYTF,TGTGCCATCAGCCCGACAGGCGGTGGCTACACCTTC,-,-,TRBV6-1,TRBJ1-2
CASSQGTAGGYTF,TGCGCCAGCAGCCAAGGAACGGCCGGGGGCTACACCTTC,-,-,TRBV4-1,TRBJ1-2
CASSQESGTGEGYGYTF,TGCGCCAGCAGCCAAGAGAGCGGGACAGGGGAGGGCTATGGCTACACCTTC,-,TRBD1,TRBV4-1,TRBJ1-2
CAISESSAPTHTEAFF,TGTGCCATCAGTGAGTCGAGTGCCCCTACCCACACTGAAGCTTTCTTT,-,-,TRBV10-3,TRBJ1-1
CASSPGQMNTEAFF,TGTGCCAGCAGCCCCGGACAGATGAACACTGAAGCTTTCTTT,many,-,TRBV7-2,TRBJ1-1
CSATSGSSTDTQYF,TGCAGTGCTACCAGCGGGTCGAGCACAGATACGCAGTATTTT,-,-,TRBV20-1,TRBJ2-3
CASGLGQLTDTQYF,TGTGCTAGTGGTTTGGGACAGCTCACAGATACGCAGTATTTT,-,-,TRBV12-5,TRBJ2-3
CASSLFQGGSNEQFF,TGTGCCAGCAGCTTATTCCAGGGGGGGAGCAATGAGCAGTTCTTC,many,-,TRBV5-6,TRBJ2-1
CASSYRADEHYF,TGCGCCAGCAGCTACAGGGCTGACGAGCATTACTTC,-,-,TRBV5-1,TRBJ2-7
CASSQDNWDRVAGELFF,TGCGCCAGCAGCCAAGACAATTGGGACAGGGTAGCCGGGGAGCTGTTTTTT,-,TRBD1,TRBV4-1,TRBJ2-2
CASSLRGEQYF,TGTGCCAGCAGTTTGAGGGGGGAGCAGTACTTC,medium-sized,-,TRBV28,TRBJ2-7
CASSWSGISYEQYF,TGTGCCAGCAGTTGGTCAGGGATTTCCTACGAGCAGTACTTC,many,-,TRBV6-2/TRBV6-3,TRBJ2-7
CASSPQGTSYNSPLHF,TGCGCCAGCAGCCCACAGGGGACCTCCTATAATTCACCCCTCCACTTT,few,TRBD1,TRBV5-1,TRBJ1-6
CASSFIAGTTDTQYF,TGTGCCAGCAGCTTTATAGCGGGAACCACAGATACGCAGTATTTT,-,TRBD2,TRBV11-2,TRBJ2-3
CASSYQPESFF,TGTGCCAGCAGTTACCAACCTGAATCTTTCTTT,-,-,TRBV6-9,TRBJ1-1
CAWSLGREGYTF,TGTGCCTGGAGTCTTGGTAGGGAGGGCTACACCTTC,-,-,TRBV30,TRBJ1-2
CASSESGHGNSPLHF,TGTGCCAGCAGTGAATCCGGACACGGGAATTCACCCCTCCACTTT,-,-,TRBV6-4,TRBJ1-6
CASSYSGRGADTQYF,TGTGCCAGCAGTTACAGCGGGAGGGGGGCAGATACGCAGTATTTT,few,TRBD2,TRBV6-6,TRBJ2-3
CASSPPGRGDSPLHF,TGTGCCAGCAGTCCACCGGGACGGGGGGATTCACCCCTCCACTTT,-,-,TRBV28,TRBJ1-6
CASRRGLGEEQFF,TGTGCCAGTAGAAGGGGACTTGGGGAGGAGCAGTTCTTC,few,-,TRBV19,TRBJ2-1
CAIRGTLYEQYF,TGTGCCATCAGAGGGACACTCTACGAGCAGTACTTC,-,-,TRBV10-3,TRBJ2-7
CASSLTPLAGNTGELFF,TGTGCCAGCAGTCTAACTCCACTAGCGGGGAACACCGGGGAGCTGTTTTTT,few,TRBD2,TRBV28,TRBJ2-2
CASSSGQGGYTF,TGTGCCAGCAGCTCCGGACAGGGAGGCTACACCTTC,few,TRBD1,TRBV7-9,TRBJ1-2
CASSPGTAWGEQYF,TGTGCCAGCAGCCCCGGGACAGCATGGGGCGAGCAGTACTTC,-,TRBD1,TRBV11-3,TRBJ2-7
CASSLSLAGGAQYF,TGTGCCAGCAGTTTATCGCTAGCGGGAGGGGCCCAGTACTTC,medium-sized,TRBD2,TRBV27,TRBJ2-5
CASSGSVGGSPLHF,TGTGCCAGTAGTGGCTCGGTGGGTGGTTCACCCCTCCACTTT,few,-,TRBV6-1,TRBJ1-6
CASRQMERGGEQYF,TGTGCCAGCAGACAAATGGAGAGAGGCGGCGAGCAGTACTTC,-,-,TRBV27,TRBJ2-7
CASSYRGNRGTEAFF,TGTGCCAGCAGCTATAGGGGTAACAGGGGTACTGAAGCTTTCTTT,many,TRBD1,TRBV28,TRBJ1-1
CASSYLLDVFF,TGTGCCAGCAGTTACTTGCTAGATGTGTTCTTC,few,-,TRBV6-6,TRBJ2-1
CSAPADPAGNTIYF,TGCAGTGCCCCTGCGGACCCTGCTGGAAACACCATATATTTT,-,-,TRBV20-1,TRBJ1-3
CASRTGVGSPLHF,TGTGCCAGCAGGACAGGGGTAGGGTCACCCCTCCACTTT,-,TRBD1,TRBV27,TRBJ1-6
CASRDRRGGTDTQYF,TGTGCCAGCAGAGATAGGAGGGGAGGTACAGATACGCAGTATTTT,-,-,TRBV4-2,TRBJ2-3
CAGNQPQHF,TGTGCCGGCAATCAGCCCCAGCATTTT,few,-,TRBV27,TRBJ1-5
CASSDSSGGATDTQYF,TGTGCCAGCAGTGACTCTAGCGGGGGGGCCACAGATACGCAGTATTTT,few,TRBD2,TRBV6-4,TRBJ2-3
CSAQDRGSGNTIYF,TGCAGTGCACAGGACAGGGGTTCTGGAAACACCATATATTTT,-,TRBD1,TRBV20-1,TRBJ1-3
CASSKDGQEMNTEAFF,TGCGCCAGTTCGAAGGACGGACAGGAGATGAACACTGAAGCTTTCTTT,once,TRBD1,TRBV5-1,TRBJ1-1
CAWSVDRVNSPLHF,TGTGCCTGGAGTGTCGACAGGGTTAATTCACCCCTCCACTTT,-,TRBD1,TRBV30,TRBJ1-6
CASSPGGFSEQYF,TGTGCCAGCAGCCCAGGGGGTTTCTCCGAGCAGTACTTC,-,TRBD1,TRBV13,TRBJ2-7
CASRNLLAAYNEQFF,TGTGCCAGCAGGAATCTACTAGCGGCCTACAATGAGCAGTTCTTC,medium-sized,TRBD2,TRBV28,TRBJ2-1